Each of the 10 T cell receptor beta chains below was sequenced from the same sample in a study of PD-1 blockade in mismatch repair-deficient tumors. Profiling relied on immunoSEQ multiplex PCR, and the TCRdb table lists in-frame clones only, not all of them. Here the sample spans some 84,000 clones, over 70% being singletons. Sample: peripheral blood, taken 12 weeks after starting pembrolizumab. These receptor sequences come from an adult with mismatch repair-deficient cancer.

The V call is TRBV15, the J call TRBJ2-7, with D perhaps matching TRBD2 (5 bases). V lost 1 base, J lost 7 bases, and 11 bases lay in between. CDR1 is LNHNV and CDR2 is YYDKDF in the germline V gene (reference sequence). This CDR3 spans 13 amino acids. The CDR3 DNA sequence: TGTGCCACCAGCAGAGGGGCGCCGGGGGAGCAGTACTTC. Protein: CATSRGAPGEQYF.

This rearrangement joins TRBV7-2 to TRBJ1-5; no clear D. With 2 bases removed from V and 11 bases from J, the gap between germline ends came to 10 bases. The CDR3 has 12 residues. Germline assignment: CDR1 SGHTA and CDR2 FQGNSA. The CDR3 spells CASSLTGSSQHF. DNA for the CDR3: TGTGCCAGCAGCTTAACGGGGAGTTCCCAGCATTTT.

The V call is TRBV5-4, the J call TRBJ2-3, with 14 bases identical to TRBD2. The germline CDR1 and CDR2 sequences are SGHNT and YYREEE (reference sequence). The CDR3 is 16 amino acids. V dropped 4 bases and J dropped 6; count of bases not matched to a gene: 7. The CDR3 region is CASSQRLAGGQDTQYF. The CDR3, as DNA: TGTGCCAGCAGCCAGCGACTAGCGGGAGGGCAGGATACGCAGTATTTT.

The J gene is TRBJ2-7, the V gene TRBV5-1, with TRBD1 as a possible D gene (6 bases). CDR3 length: 12 residues. Per the germline V gene, CDR1 is SGHRS and CDR2 is YFSETQ. V was clipped by 5 bases and J by 5 bases, with 11 bases between them. The DNA for the CDR3 is TGCGCCAGCAGAGCGTACAGGGACGAGCAGTACTTC. Its translation: CASRAYRDEQYF.

The chain combines TRBV19 with TRBJ2-3, with 7 bases fitting TRBD2. CDR1 and CDR2 from the germline V gene are LNHDA and SQIVND (reference sequence). This CDR3 is 14 amino acids long. With 8 bases clipped from V and 3 bases from J, the junction kept 8 bases outside the gene matches. The CDR3 loop is CASSTSRGTDTQYF. The DNA of the CDR3 is TGTGCCAGTTCGACTAGCCGAGGTACAGATACGCAGTATTTT.

V gene TRBV11-3 combines with J gene TRBJ2-5, with D maybe TRBD2 (5 bases). In germline, CDR1 is SGHNT, CDR2 YENEEA. The CDR3 contains 15 residues. The V end lost 5 bases, the J end lost 3 bases, and 16 bases lay between the germline ends. The CDR3 DNA is TGTGCCAGCAGCCCTTCATGGAGCGGTGAAGAGACCCAGTACTTC. As protein: CASSPSWSGEETQYF.

V is TRBV10-3 and J is TRBJ2-7; 12 nucleotides line up with TRBD1. CDR3 length: 16 amino acids. The V gene end was trimmed by 9 bases and the J gene end by 3 bases; junction bases not matched to a gene: 12. The germline gives CDR1 ENHRY, CDR2 SYGVKD. CDR3 loop: CAISGTGGLGGYEQYF. DNA for the CDR3: TGTGCCATTTCCGGGACAGGGGGCTTGGGAGGCTACGAGCAGTACTTC.

The chain recombines TRBV9 with TRBJ2-1; 10 nucleotides agree with TRBD2. The junction had 6 bases not matched to a gene; V was cut back by 2 bases and J by 4 bases. The CDR3 consists of 16 residues. Germline CDR1 SGDLS, CDR2 YYNGEE. CDR3 bases: TGTGCCAGCAGCGTCACCGGGACTAGCGCATACAATGAGCAGTTCTTC. It yields the protein CASSVTGTSAYNEQFF.

This clone was observed once. J is TRBJ2-1 and V is TRBV27; 12 bases line up with TRBD2. The trim removed 2 bases at V and 6 bases at J, leaving 2 bases unmatched. CDR3 size: 15 residues. The germline CDR1 and CDR2 sequences are MNHEY and SMNVEV (reference sequence). The chain's CDR3 is CASSLPSGRVNEQFF. The CDR3 DNA follows: TGTGCCAGCAGTTTACCTAGCGGGAGGGTCAATGAGCAGTTCTTC.

The chain uses TRBV10-1 and TRBJ2-1; 10 bases agree with TRBD2. After removal of 8 bases from V and 8 bases from J, the junction contained 6 bases not matched to a gene. The CDR3 contains 13 residues. Germline V gene sequence: CDR1 WNHNN, CDR2 SYGVQD (reference sequence). The CDR3: CASGLAGGDEQFF. The CDR3, as DNA: TGCGCCAGCGGATTAGCGGGGGGCGATGAGCAGTTCTTC.